Below, 2 T cell receptor beta chains from the same sample are listed, as sequenced in a study of cytomegalovirus exposure and HLA in healthy donors. Researchers ran the PCR with 60 Vbeta and 13 Jbeta primers. Using immunoSEQ multiplex PCR, the repertoire was profiled, and TCRdb retains in-frame clones only, with some absent. The table lists about 150,000 clones, more than 70% of them singletons. What was sequenced was PBMCs. All receptors derive from a boy younger than 10 in good health and CMV-seronegative.

The chain carries TRBV4-2 and TRBJ2-7, with D possibly matching TRBD2 (6 bases). Looked up from germline, CDR1 is LGHNA and CDR2 is YNFKEQ. The CDR3 spans 15 residues. The V and J ends lost 0 bases and 5 bases respectively, with 14 bases between them. This CDR3 reads CASSQDQEGSDEQYF. Written as DNA, the CDR3 is TGTGCCAGCAGCCAAGATCAGGAGGGGTCGGACGAGCAGTACTTC.

The chain joins TRBV6-1 to TRBJ2-1; perhaps TRBD2 as D (6 bases). There are 12 residues in the CDR3. Trimming cost V 4 bases and J 12 bases, with 13 bases left between them. Germline CDR1 and CDR2: MNHNS and SASEGT. The CDR3 loop reads CASSASERGQFF. The CDR3 DNA reads TGTGCCAGCAGTGCTAGCGAGAGAGGGCAGTTCTTC.